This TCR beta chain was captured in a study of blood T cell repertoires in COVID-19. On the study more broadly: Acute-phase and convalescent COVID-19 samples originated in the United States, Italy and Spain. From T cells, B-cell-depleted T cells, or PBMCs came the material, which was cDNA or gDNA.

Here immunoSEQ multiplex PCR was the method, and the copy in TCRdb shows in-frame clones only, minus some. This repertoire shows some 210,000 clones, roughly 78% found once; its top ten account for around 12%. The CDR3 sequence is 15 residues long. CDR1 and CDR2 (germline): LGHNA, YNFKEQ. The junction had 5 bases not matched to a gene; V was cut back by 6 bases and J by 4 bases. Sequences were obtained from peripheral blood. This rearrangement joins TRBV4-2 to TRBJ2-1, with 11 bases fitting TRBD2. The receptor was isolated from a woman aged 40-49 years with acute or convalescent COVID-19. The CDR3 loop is CASSPGLAVYNEQFF. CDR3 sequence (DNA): TGTGCCAGCAGTCCGGGACTAGCGGTTTACAATGAGCAGTTCTTC.